This is a list of T cell receptor beta chains from one sample in a study of cytomegalovirus exposure and HLA in healthy donors. The method was immunoSEQ multiplex PCR; TCRdb's version includes in-frame clones alone and lacks a portion of them. The table lists 170,000 or so clones, under 80% of them singletons. The specimen sequenced was PBMCs. The receptors originated from a woman aged 30 to 39 in good health and CMV-seronegative. CDR3s include the opening cysteine and the closing phenylalanine or tryptophan. The D gene is left open where the match is weak. Part of the rows lack a size; the others show once, few, many or a class for expanded clones.

d_gene	len	v_gene	j_gene	abundance	CDR3aa	CDR3nt
.	14	TRBV7-9	TRBJ1-1	.	CASSSPPGDTEAFF	TGTGCCAGCAGCTCCCCCCCCGGGGACACTGAAGCTTTCTTT
.	16	TRBV15	TRBJ1-5	few	CATSRDAGYSNQPQHF	TGTGCCACCAGCAGAGATGCAGGCTATAGCAATCAGCCCCAGCATTTT
.	14	TRBV9	TRBJ1-5	once	CASSPRGGNQPQHF	TGTGCCAGCAGCCCTCGGGGGGGCAATCAGCCCCAGCATTTT
.	13	TRBV30	TRBJ1-2	.	CAWGRQGIHGYTF	TGTGCCTGGGGTCGTCAGGGGATCCATGGCTACACCTTC
.	15	TRBV5-4	TRBJ1-2	.	CASSLTFAGDYGYTF	TGTGCCAGCAGCCTAACGTTTGCGGGGGACTATGGCTACACCTTC
.	17	TRBV7-9	TRBJ1-5	once	CASSSTMGAYSNQPQHF	TGTGCCAGCAGCTCCACGATGGGGGCCTATAGCAATCAGCCCCAGCATTTT
TRBD1	13	TRBV19	TRBJ1-2	.	CASSTTGGSGYTF	TGTGCCAGTAGTACGACAGGGGGCAGTGGCTACACCTTC
.	13	TRBV30	TRBJ1-2	.	CAWSVTGKDGYTF	TGTGCCTGGAGTGTAACAGGGAAGGATGGCTACACCTTC
.	13	TRBV9	TRBJ1-1	.	CASSVGETTEAFF	TGTGCCAGCAGCGTAGGGGAGACCACTGAAGCTTTCTTT
TRBD2	14	TRBV7-9	TRBJ2-3	.	CSSSHSGGADTQYF	TGTTCCAGCAGCCATAGCGGGGGAGCAGATACGCAGTATTTT
.	11	TRBV6-5	TRBJ2-7	.	CASRSNYEQYF	TGTGCCAGCAGAAGCAACTACGAGCAGTACTTC
TRBD1	15	TRBV9	TRBJ1-2	.	CASSVLRTGVYGYTF	TGTGCCAGCAGCGTATTGCGGACAGGGGTCTATGGCTACACCTTC
.	13	TRBV2	TRBJ1-1	once	CASSEGHLVGAFF	TGTGCCAGCAGTGAGGGGCACCTGGTTGGAGCTTTCTTT
TRBD1	16	TRBV6-5	TRBJ2-7	.	CASSYSWTGFRNEQYF	TGTGCCAGCAGTTACTCGTGGACAGGCTTTAGGAACGAGCAGTACTTC
TRBD1	19	TRBV27	TRBJ1-1	.	CASSLSSGQGAPWNTEAFF	TGTGCCAGCAGTTTATCGTCGGGACAGGGGGCCCCTTGGAACACTGAAGCTTTCTTT
.	13	TRBV6-1	TRBJ1-1	few	CASRSGQNTEAFF	TGTGCCAGCAGATCGGGACAGAACACTGAAGCTTTCTTT
TRBD1	13	TRBV5-1	TRBJ1-2	.	CASSLTGENGYTF	TGCGCCAGCAGTCTGACAGGGGAGAACGGCTACACCTTC
.	14	TRBV27	TRBJ2-1	.	CASSLSGSYNEQFF	TGTGCCAGCAGTTTATCGGGCAGCTACAATGAGCAGTTCTTC
TRBD1	13	TRBV2	TRBJ2-7	.	CASRQGISYEQYF	TGTGCCAGCAGACAGGGGATTTCCTACGAGCAGTACTTC
.	13	TRBV14	TRBJ1-1	.	CASSRAGGTEAFF	TGTGCCAGCAGCCGGGCCGGGGGTACTGAAGCTTTCTTT
.	15	TRBV11-1	TRBJ1-6	once	CASSSQGRSNSPLHF	TGTGCCAGCAGCTCTCAGGGGCGGTCGAATTCACCCCTCCACTTT
TRBD1	16	TRBV5-4	TRBJ1-2	few	CASSPGQRLSNYGYTF	TGTGCCAGCAGCCCGGGACAGCGACTATCTAACTATGGCTACACCTTC
TRBD1	15	TRBV5-4	TRBJ1-1	.	CASSVETGKNTEAFF	TGTGCCAGCAGCGTGGAGACAGGGAAGAACACTGAAGCTTTCTTT
TRBD1	15	TRBV6-1	TRBJ1-5	.	CASRQGGTGGQPQHF	TGTGCCAGCAGGCAGGGGGGGACAGGGGGTCAGCCCCAGCATTTT
TRBD1	14	TRBV6-5	TRBJ1-1	once	CASTRQGADTEAFF	TGTGCCAGCACAAGACAGGGGGCCGACACTGAAGCTTTCTTT
.	13	TRBV7-2	TRBJ1-2	.	CASSPDRLYGYTF	TGTGCCAGCAGCCCTGACAGACTCTATGGCTACACCTTC
.	14	TRBV5-1	TRBJ1-1	.	CASSFAPPDTEAFF	TGCGCCAGCAGCTTTGCTCCGCCGGACACTGAAGCTTTCTTT
.	20	TRBV7-3	TRBJ2-1	.	CASSLQALGAPPSYYNEQFF	TGTGCCAGCAGCTTACAGGCTCTTGGGGCCCCGCCCTCTTATTACAATGAGCAGTTCTTC
.	15	TRBV7-2	TRBJ2-1	.	CASSPGVQLYNEQFF	TGTGCCAGCAGCCCGGGGGTCCAACTTTACAATGAGCAGTTCTTC
.	11	TRBV30	TRBJ1-3	.	CAWSWGRTIYF	TGTGCCTGGAGCTGGGGCCGCACCATATATTTT
.	15	TRBV5-1	TRBJ1-3	.	CASSFGGFSGNTIYF	TGCGCCAGCAGCTTTGGAGGATTTTCTGGAAACACCATATATTTT
.	12	TRBV30	TRBJ2-4	.	CAWSVFGDIQYF	TGTGCCTGGAGTGTATTTGGAGACATTCAGTACTTC
TRBD2	18	TRBV27	TRBJ2-7	.	CASSLSGTSGGPWYEQYF	TGTGCCAGCAGTTTATCGGGGACTAGCGGGGGGCCATGGTACGAGCAGTACTTC
TRBD2	17	TRBV7-2	TRBJ2-3	.	CASSPRVAGGPTDTQYF	TGTGCCAGCAGCCCGAGGGTTGCGGGGGGGCCCACAGATACGCAGTATTTT
TRBD1	15	TRBV6-5	TRBJ1-4	few	CASRNPDRGGEKLFF	TGTGCCAGCAGGAACCCCGACAGGGGGGGAGAAAAACTGTTTTTT
.	15	TRBV5-1	TRBJ2-1	.	CASSSDGGSYNEQFF	TGCGCCAGCAGCTCCGACGGAGGCTCCTACAATGAGCAGTTCTTC
TRBD1	14	TRBV27	TRBJ2-2	once	CASREDRVTGELFF	TGTGCCAGCAGGGAGGACAGGGTTACCGGGGAGCTGTTTTTT
.	12	TRBV18	TRBJ1-1	.	CASSPDTLRAFF	TGTGCCAGCTCACCAGACACCTTGAGAGCTTTCTTT
.	17	TRBV18	TRBJ1-4	.	CASSPLKSRQTNEKLFF	TGTGCCAGCTCACCACTCAAATCACGGCAGACAAATGAAAAACTGTTTTTT
.	14	TRBV2	TRBJ2-4	.	CASTGAKAKNIQYF	TGTGCCAGCACAGGGGCCAAGGCCAAAAACATTCAGTACTTC
.	14	TRBV6-5	TRBJ1-4	.	CASSYGGEDEKLFF	TGTGCCAGCAGTTACGGAGGGGAAGATGAAAAACTGTTTTTT
.	11	TRBV30	TRBJ1-2	.	CAWSSPHVGTF	TGTGCCTGGAGTAGCCCCCACGTTGGCACCTTC
TRBD1	14	TRBV11-2	TRBJ1-6	.	CASSSGQKRSPLHF	TGTGCCAGCAGCTCGGGACAGAAGCGGTCACCCCTCCACTTT
.	14	TRBV28	TRBJ1-1	.	CASSLREGFTEAFF	TGTGCCAGCAGTTTAAGGGAGGGGTTCACTGAAGCTTTCTTT
TRBD1	18	TRBV19	TRBJ1-5	.	CASTTFGTGGKSNQPQHF	TGTGCCAGTACTACCTTTGGGACAGGGGGGAAAAGCAATCAGCCCCAGCATTTT
TRBD1	16	TRBV4-2	TRBJ1-6	.	CASSQSPRDRGSPLHF	TGTGCCAGCAGCCAGAGCCCCAGGGACAGGGGTTCACCCCTCCACTTT
.	14	TRBV28	TRBJ1-1	.	CASSLFLGGTEAFF	TGTGCCAGCAGTTTATTCTTAGGGGGAACTGAAGCTTTCTTT
.	15	TRBV5-1	TRBJ1-4	.	CASSLGPGTNEKLFF	TGCGCCAGCAGCTTGGGCCCGGGAACTAATGAAAAACTGTTTTTT
TRBD2	15	TRBV28	TRBJ2-1	.	CASSFGGTTYNEQFF	TGTGCCAGCAGTTTCGGGGGGACCACCTACAATGAGCAGTTCTTC
TRBD1	17	TRBV15	TRBJ1-1	.	CATSRGLRGQKNTEAFF	TGTGCCACCAGCAGAGGGTTGAGGGGGCAGAAGAACACTGAAGCTTTCTTT
.	15	TRBV18	TRBJ1-2	.	CASSPETGQLYGYTF	TGTGCCAGCTCACCCGAGACAGGCCAACTGTATGGCTACACCTTC
TRBD1	16	TRBV4-2	TRBJ2-7	few	CASSQSGTGFSYEQYF	TGTGCCAGCAGCCAGTCCGGGACAGGGTTCTCCTACGAGCAGTACTTC